The next 9 T cell receptor beta chains were all read from a single sample in a study of cytomegalovirus exposure and HLA in healthy donors. PCR was performed using 60 Vbeta and 13 Jbeta primers. Some clones are missing from TCRdb's copy, which holds only in-frame ones; the method was immunoSEQ multiplex PCR. This sample has hundreds of thousands of clones, with approximately 82% found just once. The material sequenced was PBMCs. The receptors were sampled from a male donor in good health and CMV-seronegative.

This chain links TRBV25-1 with TRBJ2-5, with D possibly TRBD1 on 6 matching bases. V lost 4 bases, J lost 5 bases, and 14 bases lay in between. The length of the CDR3 is 14 residues. Germline values: CDR1 MGHDK, CDR2 SYGVNS. In DNA form, the CDR3 reads TGTGCCAGCAGTGTGGGGGCCCAAAGGGAGACCCAGTACTTC. It codes for CASSVGAQRETQYF.

In the case of this clone: Different DNA sequences within this sample yield the same CDR3. The chain combines TRBV5-1 with TRBJ2-1, with D possibly matching TRBD1 (5 bases). V was pared by 0 bases and J by 0 bases, with 10 bases between. Germline loops: CDR1 SGHRS, CDR2 YFSETQ. The CDR3 totals 16 residues. CDR3 residues: CASSLGGGSSYNEQFF. The CDR3 region has the DNA TGCGCCAGCAGCTTGGGGGGCGGAAGCTCCTACAATGAGCAGTTCTTC.

This clone was seen once. Written as DNA, the CDR3 is TGTGCCAGCACCTCTAGCGGGAGTAACTCCTACGAGCAGTACTTC. This encodes CASTSSGSNSYEQYF. V usage is TRBV28 and J usage is TRBJ2-7, with TRBD2 identical over 10 bases. V shed 7 bases, J shed 0 bases, and the junction held 6 bases outside the gene matches. This CDR3 has 15 residues. The germline V gene encodes CDR1 MDHEN and CDR2 SYDVKM.

The genes are TRBV5-1 and TRBJ2-2; 7 bases map to TRBD2. Germline V gives CDR1 SGHRS, CDR2 YFSETQ. The length of the CDR3 is 17 residues. Germline trimming cut 2 bases from V and 6 bases from J; bases unmatched to any gene: 13. The CDR3 coding sequence is TGCGCCAGCAGCTTTGGGCGGACTAGTGGATTGGCCGGGGAGCTGTTTTTT. It encodes CASSFGRTSGLAGELFF.

The rearrangement uses TRBV19 and TRBJ2-4; 7 bases align to TRBD2. The CDR3 sequence is 18 residues long. V lost 7 bases to trimming and J lost 1 base; unmatched junction nucleotides: 16. The germline V gene has CDR1 LNHDA and CDR2 SQIVND (reference sequence). Written as DNA, the CDR3 is TGTGCCAGTACCATAGAGCGGGGAGTCCTTTCTGCCAAAAACATTCAGTACTTC. Residues: CASTIERGVLSAKNIQYF.

This clone was seen more than once but under ten times. This chain connects TRBV28 to TRBJ1-4; 11 bases match TRBD1. J was trimmed by 7 bases and V by 11 bases; bases with no gene match: 6. Per germline, CDR1 MDHEN and CDR2 SYDVKM. The CDR3 sequence is 13 residues long. The chain's CDR3 is CAGGQGVGEKLFF. The CDR3 DNA follows: TGTGCCGGGGGACAGGGGGTAGGTGAAAAACTGTTTTTT.

The chain links TRBV18 to TRBJ2-7, with 10 bases that match TRBD1. Germline V lookup: CDR1 KGHSH, CDR2 LQKENI. Trimming cost V 5 bases and J 7 bases; bases outside gene matches: 8. CDR3 length: 14 residues. The CDR3 nucleotides are TGTGCCAGCTCAACGGGACAGGGGCCGTGGGAGCAGTACTTC. It codes for CASSTGQGPWEQYF.

This chain connects TRBV10-3 to TRBJ2-7; 7 positions agree with TRBD1. Germline V gene lookup returns CDR1 ENHRY and CDR2 SYGVKD. The CDR3 is made up of 13 amino acids. Trimming cost V 5 bases and J 3 bases; bases outside gene matches: 4. CDR3: CAISQDRIYEQYF. The CDR3, as DNA: TGTGCCATCAGTCAGGACAGGATCTACGAGCAGTACTTC.

CDR3 region: CSVPVGTVPQTHHPTDTQYF. CDR3 sequence (DNA): TGCAGCGTTCCGGTAGGGACAGTTCCCCAAACCCATCATCCCACAGATACGCAGTATTTT. The genes are TRBV29-1 and TRBJ2-3; 7 bases are shared with TRBD1. Germline assignment: CDR1 SQVTM and CDR2 ANQGSEA. With 5 bases clipped from V and 2 bases from J, the junction kept 25 bases outside the gene matches. The CDR3 contains 20 residues.